Given below is one TCR beta chain in context. The target antigen is unknown. The data were obtained in a study of STAT3 mutations in large granular lymphocyte leukemia. General study findings and limits: After therapy, about 35% of the 18 patients switched clonotypes, all new clones STAT3 wild type. Persisting codominant clonotypes may have hidden a small pathogenic clone. At least one immunodominant TCR beta clonotype appeared in every T-cell large granular lymphocyte leukemia patient. Variable sampling intervals and differing treatment regimens complicated linking therapy response to TCR clonal burden changes.

Approximately 40,000 productive templates were obtained per sample on average. The data were produced by immunoSEQ multiplex PCR, yet TCRdb's version contains in-frame clones alone and is incomplete. Seen here are more than 7,000 clones, around nine tenths observed once, and the top ten hold roughly four fifths. The germline V gene encodes CDR1 SGHDT and CDR2 YYEEEE. The CDR3 consists of 15 residues. V was clipped by 4 bases and J by 1 base; unmatched bases: 5. V gene TRBV5-6 combines with J gene TRBJ1-5; 7 nucleotides match TRBD1. The origin of this receptor is an older man with T-cell large granular lymphocyte leukemia. Some clones in this sample may be carry-over from other donors' samples. The sequencing input was peripheral blood mononuclear cells. The CDR3: CASSNRDRSNQPQHF. Here the CDR3 DNA reads TGTGCCAGCAGCAACCGGGACAGAAGCAATCAGCCCCAGCATTTT.